This paragraph reports one T cell receptor (beta chain). A much larger clonotype is one base distant, so this may be a read error. The TCRbeta library was prepared with unique molecular identifiers. TCRdb ran MiXCR on the PCR reads and lists one entry per CDR3 protein. The sample shows 240,000 or so distinct CDR3 sequences, about 12% of them seen only once. V gave up 7 bases and J gave up 8 bases, with 12 bases separating them. CDR3 size: 11 residues. CDR1 DFQATT and CDR2 SNEGSKA come from the germline V gene (reference sequence). The data were taken from a study of T-cell reconstitution after alpha-beta-depleted transplantation in children.

This specimen consisted of PBMCs from the stem cell graft donor, obtained from the stem cell graft. This receptor was obtained from a human donor who donated a stem cell graft to a child with acute lymphoblastic leukemia. The rearrangement links TRBV20-1 to TRBJ2-1; the D gene is possibly TRBD2 (6 bases). The CDR3 sequence: CSGGRWDEQFF. The CDR3 DNA reads TGCAGTGGAGGGAGGTGGGATGAGCAGTTCTTC.